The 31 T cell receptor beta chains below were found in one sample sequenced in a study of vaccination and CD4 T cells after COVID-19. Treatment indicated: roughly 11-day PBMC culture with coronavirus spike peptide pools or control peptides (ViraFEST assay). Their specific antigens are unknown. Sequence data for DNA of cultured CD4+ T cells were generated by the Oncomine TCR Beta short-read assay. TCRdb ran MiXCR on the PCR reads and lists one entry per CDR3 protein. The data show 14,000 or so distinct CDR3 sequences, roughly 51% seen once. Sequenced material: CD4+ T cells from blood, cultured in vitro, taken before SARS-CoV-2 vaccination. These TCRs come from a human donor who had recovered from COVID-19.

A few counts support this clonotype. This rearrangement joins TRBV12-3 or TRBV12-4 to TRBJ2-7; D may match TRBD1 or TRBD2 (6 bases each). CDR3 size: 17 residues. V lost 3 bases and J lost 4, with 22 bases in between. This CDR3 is CASSFWGAGTKSYEQYF. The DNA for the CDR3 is TGTGCCAGCAGTTTTTGGGGGGCAGGTACCAAGTCTTACGAGCAGTACTTC.

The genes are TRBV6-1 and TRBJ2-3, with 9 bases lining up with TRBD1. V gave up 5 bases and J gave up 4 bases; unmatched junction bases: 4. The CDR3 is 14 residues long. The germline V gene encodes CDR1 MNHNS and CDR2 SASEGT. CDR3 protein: CASSTRDRADTQYF. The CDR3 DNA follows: TGTGCCAGCAGTACCCGGGACAGGGCAGATACGCAGTATTTT.

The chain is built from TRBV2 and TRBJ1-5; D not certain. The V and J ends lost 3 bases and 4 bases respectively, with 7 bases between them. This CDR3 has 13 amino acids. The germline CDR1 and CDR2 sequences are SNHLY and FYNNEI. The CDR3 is CASSEEYNQPQHF. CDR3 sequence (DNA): TGTGCCAGCAGTGAGGAGTATAATCAGCCCCAGCATTTT.

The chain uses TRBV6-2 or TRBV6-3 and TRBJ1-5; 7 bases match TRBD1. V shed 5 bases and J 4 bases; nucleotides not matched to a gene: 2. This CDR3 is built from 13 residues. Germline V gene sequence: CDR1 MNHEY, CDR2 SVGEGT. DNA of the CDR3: TGTGCCAGCAGTAGGGACAGAAATCAGCCCCAGCATTTT. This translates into CASSRDRNQPQHF.

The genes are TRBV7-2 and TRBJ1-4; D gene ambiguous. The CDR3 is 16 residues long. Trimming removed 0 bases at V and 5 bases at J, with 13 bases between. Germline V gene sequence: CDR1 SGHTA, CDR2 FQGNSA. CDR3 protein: CASSLARHRGNEKLFF. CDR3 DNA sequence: TGTGCCAGCAGCTTAGCGAGGCACCGAGGGAATGAAAAACTGTTTTTT.

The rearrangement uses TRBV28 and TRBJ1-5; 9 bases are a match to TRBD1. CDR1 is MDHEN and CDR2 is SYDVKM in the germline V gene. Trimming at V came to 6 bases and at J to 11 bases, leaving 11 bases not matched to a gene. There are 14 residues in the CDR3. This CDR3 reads CASRLGTGSASQHF. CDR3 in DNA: TGTGCCAGCAGGTTAGGGACAGGGTCGGCGTCCCAGCATTTT.

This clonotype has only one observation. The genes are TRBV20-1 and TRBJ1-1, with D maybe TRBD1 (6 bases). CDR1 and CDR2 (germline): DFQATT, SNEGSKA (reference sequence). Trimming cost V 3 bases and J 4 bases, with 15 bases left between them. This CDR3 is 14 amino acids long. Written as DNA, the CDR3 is TGCAGTGCTAGGCCGGGAGAGGGGGGCACTGAAGCTTTCTTT. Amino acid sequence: CSARPGEGGTEAFF.

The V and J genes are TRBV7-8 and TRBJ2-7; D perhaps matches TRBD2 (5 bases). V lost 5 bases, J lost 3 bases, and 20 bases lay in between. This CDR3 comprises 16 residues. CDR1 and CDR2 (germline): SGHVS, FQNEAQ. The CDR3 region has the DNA TGTGCCAGCAGCCCCACTGGTTTAGCGCAGCGCTACGAGCAGTACTTC. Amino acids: CASSPTGLAQRYEQYF. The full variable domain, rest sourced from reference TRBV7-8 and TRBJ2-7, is GAGVSQSPRYKVAKRGQDVALRCDPISGHVSLFWYQQALGQGPEFLTYFQNEAQLDKSGLPSDRFFAERPEGSVSTLKIQRTQQEDSAVYLCASSPTGLAQRYEQYFGPGTRLTVT.

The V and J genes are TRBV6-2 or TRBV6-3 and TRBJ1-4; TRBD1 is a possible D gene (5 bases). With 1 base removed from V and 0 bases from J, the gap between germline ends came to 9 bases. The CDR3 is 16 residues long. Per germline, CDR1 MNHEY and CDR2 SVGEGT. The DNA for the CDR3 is TGTGCCAGCAGTTACTACCGGGGGGCAACTAATGAAAAACTGTTTTTT. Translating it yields CASSYYRGATNEKLFF.

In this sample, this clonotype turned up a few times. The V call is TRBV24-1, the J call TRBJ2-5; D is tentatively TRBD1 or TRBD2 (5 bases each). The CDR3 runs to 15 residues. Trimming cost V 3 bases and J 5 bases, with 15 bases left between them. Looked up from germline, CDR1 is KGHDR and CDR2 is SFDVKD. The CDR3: CATSDPRDGSETQYF. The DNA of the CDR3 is TGTGCCACCAGTGATCCCCGGGACGGGTCCGAGACCCAGTACTTC.

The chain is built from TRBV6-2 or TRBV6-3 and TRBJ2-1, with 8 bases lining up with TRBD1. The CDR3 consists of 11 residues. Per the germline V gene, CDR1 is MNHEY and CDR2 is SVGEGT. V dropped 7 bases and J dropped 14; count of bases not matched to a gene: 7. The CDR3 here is CASNLGGQEFF. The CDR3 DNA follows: TGTGCCAGCAACCTAGGGGGACAGGAGTTCTTC.

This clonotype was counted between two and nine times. CDR3 protein: CSARDWRYEGQYF. In DNA, the CDR3 is TGCAGTGCTAGAGACTGGCGCTACGAGGGGCAGTACTTC. The chain recombines TRBV20-1 with TRBJ2-7; a weak D match, TRBD2 (5 bases). The germline CDR1 and CDR2 sequences are DFQATT and SNEGSKA (reference sequence). V lost 0 bases and J 9 bases, leaving 15 bases between the germline ends. The CDR3 covers 13 residues.

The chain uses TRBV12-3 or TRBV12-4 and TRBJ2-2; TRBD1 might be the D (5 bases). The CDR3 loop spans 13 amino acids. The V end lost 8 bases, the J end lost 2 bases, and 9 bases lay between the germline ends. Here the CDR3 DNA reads TGTGCCAGCCTCAGGGCCAACACCGGGGAGCTGTTTTTT. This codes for CASLRANTGELFF.

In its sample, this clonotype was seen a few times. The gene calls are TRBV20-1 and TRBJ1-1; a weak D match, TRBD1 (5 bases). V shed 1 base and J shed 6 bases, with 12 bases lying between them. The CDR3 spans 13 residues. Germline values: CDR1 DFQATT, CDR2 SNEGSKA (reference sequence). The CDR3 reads CSARVPGLAEAFF. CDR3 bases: TGCAGTGCTAGAGTCCCAGGGCTCGCTGAAGCTTTCTTT.

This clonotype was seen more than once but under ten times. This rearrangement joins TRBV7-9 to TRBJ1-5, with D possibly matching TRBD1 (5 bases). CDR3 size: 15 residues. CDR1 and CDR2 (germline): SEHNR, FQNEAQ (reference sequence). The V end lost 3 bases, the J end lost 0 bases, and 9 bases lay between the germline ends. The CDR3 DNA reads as TGTGCCAGCAGCTTGGGGGACGGTAGCAATCAGCCCCAGCATTTT. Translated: CASSLGDGSNQPQHF.

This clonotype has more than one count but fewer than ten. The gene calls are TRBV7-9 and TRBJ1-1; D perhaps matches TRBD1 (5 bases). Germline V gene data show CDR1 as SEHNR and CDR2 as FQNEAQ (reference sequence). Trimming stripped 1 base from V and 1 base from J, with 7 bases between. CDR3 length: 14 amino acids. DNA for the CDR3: TGTGCCAGCAGCTTAGTTGGGGGGAACACTGAAGCTTTCTTT. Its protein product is CASSLVGGNTEAFF.

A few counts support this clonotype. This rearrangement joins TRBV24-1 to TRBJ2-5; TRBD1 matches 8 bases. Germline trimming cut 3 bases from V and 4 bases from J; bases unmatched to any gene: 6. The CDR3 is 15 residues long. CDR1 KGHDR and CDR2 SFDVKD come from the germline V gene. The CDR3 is CATSDSGQGGETQYF. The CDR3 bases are TGTGCCACCAGTGATAGCGGACAGGGCGGAGAGACCCAGTACTTC.

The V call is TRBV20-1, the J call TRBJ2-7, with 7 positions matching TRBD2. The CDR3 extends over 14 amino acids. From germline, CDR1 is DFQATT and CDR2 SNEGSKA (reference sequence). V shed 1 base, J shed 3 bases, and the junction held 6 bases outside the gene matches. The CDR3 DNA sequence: TGCAGTGCTAGAGCCAGACTAGCAGGCTACGAGCAGTACTTC. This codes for CSARARLAGYEQYF.

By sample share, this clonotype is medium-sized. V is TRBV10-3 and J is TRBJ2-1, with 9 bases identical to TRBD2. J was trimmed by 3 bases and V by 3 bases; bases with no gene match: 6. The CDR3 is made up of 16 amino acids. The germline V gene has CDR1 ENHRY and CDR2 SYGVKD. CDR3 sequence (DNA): TGTGCCATCAGTGATGTTCGCGGGGGGGACTACAATGAGCAGTTCTTC. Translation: CAISDVRGGDYNEQFF.

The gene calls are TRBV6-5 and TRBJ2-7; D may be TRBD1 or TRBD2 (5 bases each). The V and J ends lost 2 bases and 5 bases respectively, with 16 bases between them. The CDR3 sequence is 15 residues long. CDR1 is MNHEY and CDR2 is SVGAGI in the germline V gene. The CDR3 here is CASSYQRQGSHEQYF. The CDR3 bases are TGTGCCAGCAGTTACCAGCGGCAGGGTAGCCACGAGCAGTACTTC.

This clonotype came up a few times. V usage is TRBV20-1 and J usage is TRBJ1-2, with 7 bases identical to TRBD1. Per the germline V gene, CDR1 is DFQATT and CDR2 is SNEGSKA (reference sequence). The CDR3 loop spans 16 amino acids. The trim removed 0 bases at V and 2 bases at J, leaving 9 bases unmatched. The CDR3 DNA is TGCAGTGCTAGAGATCTTCGGGCAGGGGGGAACTATGGCTACACCTTC. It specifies CSARDLRAGGNYGYTF.

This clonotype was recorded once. Written as DNA, the CDR3 is TGTGCCAGCAATTCCGTGGGCGGGGGGGCCGAGGAGCAGTTCTTC. Translation gives CASNSVGGGAEEQFF. This rearrangement joins TRBV6-1 to TRBJ2-1; 9 bases align to TRBD2. Germline assignment: CDR1 MNHNS and CDR2 SASEGT. J was trimmed by 10 bases and V by 7 bases; bases with no gene match: 14. This CDR3 region has 15 residues.

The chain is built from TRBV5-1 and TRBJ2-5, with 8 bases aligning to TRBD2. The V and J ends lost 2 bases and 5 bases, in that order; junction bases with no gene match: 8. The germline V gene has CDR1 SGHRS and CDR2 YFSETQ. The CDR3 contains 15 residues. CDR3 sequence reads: CASSLGGGQQETQYF. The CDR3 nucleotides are TGCGCCAGCAGCTTAGGCGGGGGGCAGCAGGAGACCCAGTACTTC.

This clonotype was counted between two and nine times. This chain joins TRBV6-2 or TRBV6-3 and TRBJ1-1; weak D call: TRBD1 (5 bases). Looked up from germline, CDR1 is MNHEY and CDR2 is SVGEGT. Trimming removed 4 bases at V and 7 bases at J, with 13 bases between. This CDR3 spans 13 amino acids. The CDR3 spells CASSWAWGGEAFF. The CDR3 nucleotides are TGTGCCAGCAGTTGGGCTTGGGGCGGTGAAGCTTTCTTT.

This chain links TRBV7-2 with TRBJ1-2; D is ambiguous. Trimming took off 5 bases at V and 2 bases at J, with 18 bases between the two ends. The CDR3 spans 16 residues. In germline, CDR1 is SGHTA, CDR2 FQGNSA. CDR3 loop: CASSPSRQTSNYGYTF. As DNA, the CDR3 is TGTGCCAGCAGCCCATCGCGTCAGACTTCCAACTATGGCTACACCTTC.

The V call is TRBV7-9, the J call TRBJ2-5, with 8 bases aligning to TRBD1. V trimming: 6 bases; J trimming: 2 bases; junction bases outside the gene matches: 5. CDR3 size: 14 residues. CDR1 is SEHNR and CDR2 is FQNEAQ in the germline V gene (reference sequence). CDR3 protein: CASRPGQGQETQYF. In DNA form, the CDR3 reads TGTGCCAGCAGACCAGGACAGGGACAAGAGACCCAGTACTTC.

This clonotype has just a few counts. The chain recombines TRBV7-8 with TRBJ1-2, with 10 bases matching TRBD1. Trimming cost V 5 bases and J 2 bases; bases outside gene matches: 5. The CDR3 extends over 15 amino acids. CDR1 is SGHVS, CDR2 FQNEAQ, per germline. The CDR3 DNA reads TGTGCCAGCAGCCTTAGGGGACAGGGGAACTATGGCTACACCTTC. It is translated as CASSLRGQGNYGYTF.

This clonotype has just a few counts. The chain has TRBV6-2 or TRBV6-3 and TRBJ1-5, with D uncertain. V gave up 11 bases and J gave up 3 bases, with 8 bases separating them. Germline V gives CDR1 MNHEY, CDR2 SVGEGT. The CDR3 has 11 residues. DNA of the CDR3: TGTGCCTGTGGATTCAATCAGCCCCAGCATTTT. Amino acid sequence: CACGFNQPQHF.

CDR3 in DNA: TGTGCCAGCAGTCGGGCGGGGGCGACCGGGGAGCTGTTTTTT. Encoded protein: CASSRAGATGELFF. This chain links TRBV27 with TRBJ2-2, with D tentatively TRBD2 (7 bases). Germline CDR1 reads MNHEY; CDR2 reads SMNVEV (reference sequence). The CDR3 has 14 amino acids. The ends were cut back, 5 bases at V and 5 bases at J, with 12 bases in the middle.

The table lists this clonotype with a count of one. DNA of the CDR3: TGCAGTGCTAGTACAGGCTTCCCCTACGAGCAGTACTTC. Translated, it gives CSASTGFPYEQYF. This chain links TRBV20-1 with TRBJ2-7; possible D gene TRBD1, 5 bases. V lost 3 bases and J lost 2, with 11 bases in between. The germline V gene encodes CDR1 DFQATT and CDR2 SNEGSKA (reference sequence). This CDR3 spans 13 amino acids.

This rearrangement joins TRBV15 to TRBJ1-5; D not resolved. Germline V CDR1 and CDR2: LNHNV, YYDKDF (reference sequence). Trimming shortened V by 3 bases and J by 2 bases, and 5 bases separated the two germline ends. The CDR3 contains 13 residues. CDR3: CATSSNGNQPQHF. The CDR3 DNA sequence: TGTGCCACCAGCAGTAATGGCAATCAGCCCCAGCATTTT.